This T cell receptor beta chain was recovered during a study of T-cell memory formation after mild COVID-19. Study-level results: Some clones that responded were present in memory (sampled pre-infection), which suggests cross-reactive memory joined.

This CDR3 region has 14 residues. Germline lookup yields CDR1 SGHAT and CDR2 FQNNGV. The ends were cut back, 4 bases at V and 4 bases at J, with 12 bases in the middle. A word on this clonotype: Its antigen is currently unknown.

TCRdb reprocessed the 5' RACE reads with MiXCR, giving one entry per CDR3 protein. Found here are fewer than 250,000 distinct CDR3 sequences, about a sixth of them singletons; the top ten hold roughly 2.3%. This TCR derives from an adult woman who had mild COVID-19 (a few samples of this study predate the infection). Cell type and time point are not known. The sequenced sample consisted of PBMCs or a T cell subset sorted from them (not recorded which). The chain joins TRBV11-2 to TRBJ2-3; tentatively, D is TRBD1 (5 bases). The CDR3 DNA reads TGTGCCAGCAGCTATGATGGGGCTGCAGATACGCAGTATTTT. This sequence encodes CASSYDGAADTQYF.